A selection of T cell receptor beta chains follows, all from one sample in a study of Ad26.COV2.S vaccination and SARS-CoV-2 variants. The repertoire was sequenced with immunoSEQ multiplex PCR; TCRdb's copy has only in-frame clones and lacks some. The sample contains fewer than 500,000 clones, 85% to 90% of which appear only once. The starting material was peripheral blood, obtained in a trial of Ad26.COV2.S vaccine versus placebo. Receptors originate from a person aged 18 to 65 who received the Ad26.COV2.S COVID-19 vaccine or a placebo. Each CDR3 is given with its conserved first and last residue. The D gene is left open where the match is weak. The size of a clone is reported for some rows only, either as once, few or many, or as a class for expanded clones.

>TRBJ2-1|NA|TRBD2|TRBV15
CATSPSGIGEQFF
TGTGCCACCAGCCCTAGCGGGATCGGTGAGCAGTTCTTC
>TRBJ1-2|NA|NA|TRBV2
CASTEDFDGYTF
TGTGCCAGCACTGAGGATTTCGATGGCTACACCTTC
>TRBJ2-2|once|NA|TRBV27
CASSLLAEGTGELFF
TGTGCCAGCAGTTTGTTAGCGGAGGGGACCGGGGAGCTGTTTTTT
>TRBJ1-1|once|NA|TRBV7-9
CASSFDGNTEAFF
TGTGCCAGCAGCTTTGACGGTAACACTGAAGCTTTCTTT
>TRBJ1-2|NA|NA|TRBV5-1
CASSFARGGYGYTF
TGCGCCAGCAGCTTCGCTAGGGGCGGATATGGCTACACCTTC
>TRBJ1-1|NA|TRBD1|TRBV5-1
CASSTDRDTEAFF
TGCGCCAGCAGTACCGACAGGGACACTGAAGCTTTCTTT
>TRBJ2-5|NA|TRBD2|TRBV20-1
CSASVGGLAGVVTQYF
TGCAGTGCTAGTGTGGGAGGGCTAGCGGGAGTCGTGACCCAGTACTTC
>TRBJ1-4|once|TRBD1|TRBV30
CAWSLAWDRNEKLFF
TGTGCCTGGAGCCTAGCTTGGGACAGGAATGAAAAACTGTTTTTT
>TRBJ2-5|NA|NA|TRBV9
CASSVGGYQETQYF
TGTGCCAGCAGCGTCGGTGGGTACCAAGAGACCCAGTACTTC
>TRBJ2-2|NA|NA|TRBV3-1/TRBV3-2
CASSRRDSAGELFF
TGTGCCAGCAGTCGACGAGATAGCGCCGGGGAGCTGTTTTTT
>TRBJ1-1|NA|TRBD1|TRBV30
CAWRFRDRDTEAFF
TGTGCCTGGAGGTTCCGGGACAGGGACACTGAAGCTTTCTTT
>TRBJ2-5|NA|TRBD2|TRBV5-1
CASSLVLGGPGGSETQYF
TGCGCCAGCAGCTTGGTTCTGGGTGGTCCGGGAGGATCAGAGACCCAGTACTTC
>TRBJ2-5|NA|NA|TRBV18
CASSKQGTRETQYF
TGTGCCAGCTCAAAACAGGGTACGAGAGAGACCCAGTACTTC
>TRBJ2-2|NA|NA|TRBV14
CASSQAPGRELFF
TGTGCCAGCAGCCAAGCCCCAGGAAGGGAGCTGTTTTTT
>TRBJ1-3|NA|TRBD1|TRBV23-1
CANRLTGTGTTGNTIYF
TGCGCCAACAGGTTAACCGGGACAGGGACCACTGGAAACACCATATATTTT
>TRBJ1-5|NA|NA|TRBV7-2
CASSISRGAGNQPQHF
TGTGCCAGCAGCATATCCCGTGGGGCAGGCAATCAGCCCCAGCATTTT
>TRBJ2-5|NA|NA|TRBV9
CASSVNQETQYF
TGTGCCAGCAGCGTAAACCAAGAGACCCAGTACTTC
>TRBJ1-2|NA|NA|TRBV12-3/TRBV12-4
CASTAGSNYGYTF
TGTGCCAGCACCGCTGGGTCTAACTATGGCTACACCTTC
>TRBJ2-2|NA|TRBD1|TRBV5-1
CASSFGQGGGELFF
TGCGCCAGCAGCTTCGGACAGGGAGGCGGGGAGCTGTTTTTT
>TRBJ2-5|NA|NA|TRBV2
CASSGTAGDQETQYF
TGTGCCAGCAGCGGGACCGCAGGGGACCAAGAGACCCAGTACTTC
>TRBJ2-3|NA|NA|TRBV7-7
CASSLTINTDTQYF
TGTGCTAGCAGCTTGACTATAAACACAGATACGCAGTATTTT
>TRBJ1-4|NA|NA|TRBV5-4
CASRENRGEKLFF
TGTGCCAGCAGAGAAAACCGGGGGGAAAAACTGTTTTTT
>TRBJ2-1|NA|TRBD2|TRBV7-6
CASSPAAGLAELVRNEQFF
TGTGCCAGCAGCCCTGCGGCGGGACTAGCGGAATTAGTCCGCAATGAGCAGTTCTTC
>TRBJ1-5|once|NA|TRBV18
CASSPGQQYNQPQHF
TGTGCCAGCTCACCCGGACAGCAATACAATCAGCCCCAGCATTTT
>TRBJ2-1|NA|TRBD1|TRBV5-1
CASSSTDRENNEQFF
TGCGCCAGCAGCTCCACCGACAGGGAGAACAATGAGCAGTTCTTC
>TRBJ2-3|NA|NA|TRBV21-1
CASTPRQTNTQYF
TGTGCCAGCACACCCCGCCAGACTAATACGCAGTATTTT
>TRBJ1-1|NA|NA|TRBV27
CASTNLPVVGTEAFF
TGTGCCAGCACAAACTTACCGGTGGTTGGTACTGAAGCTTTCTTT
>TRBJ1-4|NA|TRBD1|TRBV19
CASSNRGFEKLFF
TGTGCCAGTAGTAACAGGGGGTTTGAAAAACTGTTTTTT
>TRBJ1-4|NA|NA|TRBV6-2/TRBV6-3
CASSTWGRTRKEKLFF
TGTGCCAGCAGTACCTGGGGACGGACGCGGAAGGAAAAACTGTTTTTT
>TRBJ2-5|NA|TRBD1|TRBV5-6
CASITDRGGTQYF
TGTGCCAGCATCACGGACAGGGGTGGGACCCAGTACTTC
>TRBJ1-4|once|NA|TRBV7-9
CASSFHGEREKLFF
TGTGCCAGCAGCTTCCACGGGGAGCGAGAAAAACTGTTTTTT
>TRBJ1-2|few|TRBD1|TRBV11-3
CASSPSRDRGFYGYTF
TGTGCCAGCAGCCCGAGCCGGGACAGGGGGTTCTATGGCTACACCTTC
>TRBJ2-5|NA|NA|TRBV4-3
CASSQGLAGETQYF
TGCGCCAGCAGCCAAGGGCTAGCTGGAGAGACCCAGTACTTC
>TRBJ1-2|NA|TRBD1|TRBV19
CASRDRGHGYTF
TGTGCCAGCCGGGACAGGGGGCATGGCTACACCTTC
>TRBJ1-5|NA|NA|TRBV5-8
CASSFSKGNQPQHF
TGTGCCAGCAGCTTTTCTAAGGGCAATCAGCCCCAGCATTTT
>TRBJ2-5|NA|NA|TRBV24-1
CATSVGETQYF
TGTGCCACCAGTGTAGGGGAGACCCAGTACTTC
>TRBJ1-6|NA|NA|TRBV28
CASGTEPHF
TGTGCCAGCGGAACTGAACCCCACTTT
>TRBJ1-1|NA|TRBD1|TRBV29-1
CSVAGGVLNTEAFF
TGCAGCGTTGCAGGGGGAGTATTGAACACTGAAGCTTTCTTT
>TRBJ2-3|NA|NA|TRBV6-5
CASSYFSGAPTDTQYF
TGTGCCAGCAGTTACTTCTCGGGGGCGCCCACAGATACGCAGTATTTT
>TRBJ2-5|NA|TRBD1|TRBV9
CASSVVGTGGETQYF
TGTGCCAGCAGCGTAGTCGGGACAGGGGGAGAGACCCAGTACTTC
>TRBJ1-4|NA|NA|TRBV5-1
CASSSDGSNEKLFF
TGCGCCAGCAGCTCGGACGGCTCGAATGAAAAACTGTTTTTT